The subject of this entry is one T cell receptor (beta chain). V was cut by 3 bases and J by 9 bases, with 6 bases left in between. There are 10 residues in the CDR3. Germline V gene data show CDR1 as DFQATT and CDR2 as SNEGSKA (reference sequence). Measured with immunoSEQ multiplex PCR; TCRdb has only the in-frame clones, and not every one. The table records about 680,000 clones, 92% of them present only once. The data are from a study of shared clonotypes between healthy human individuals. Naive CD8 cells comprised CD45RO-negative, CCR7-positively selected cells, excluding terminally differentiated effector memory CD45RA+ cells.

The sequence derives from a man aged 25 to 40 in good health. The chain couples TRBV20-1 to TRBJ2-1; TRBD2 might be the D (6 bases). The sequencing input was naive CD8+ T cells sorted from blood. The CDR3 sequence is CSASSGEQFF. CDR3 nucleotides: TGCAGTGCTAGTAGCGGTGAGCAGTTCTTC.